This record covers a single T cell receptor beta chain. Assay: immunoSEQ multiplex PCR; the TCRdb copy retains only in-frame clones and omits some. The sample has 300,000 to 350,000 clones; roughly 89% are singletons. Treatment in this sample: some 20 received Ad26.COV2.S at low or high dose, single or two shots; roughly five received placebo; per-sample allocation not given. The samples date from day 63 after the first vaccine or placebo injection. This sample is drawn from a study of Ad26.COV2.S vaccination and SARS-CoV-2 variants. Looked up from germline, CDR1 is SGHDT and CDR2 is YYEEEE. V lost 1 base to trimming and J lost 8 bases, with 12 bases between them. The CDR3 consists of 14 residues.

The J gene is TRBJ2-2, the V gene TRBV5-6; no firm D call. Specimen: peripheral blood, collected in a trial of Ad26.COV2.S vaccine versus placebo. The sequence was obtained from a person between 18 and 60 years old who received the Ad26.COV2.S COVID-19 vaccine or a placebo. CDR3 region: CASSLTLYGGELFF. The CDR3 DNA reads as TGTGCCAGCAGCTTGACCCTTTACGGGGGGGAGCTGTTTTTT.